The table lists the clone carrying this T cell receptor (beta chain) with a few counts. Its target is not known. Germline CDR1 and CDR2: SGHRS and YFSETQ. V was cut by 4 bases and J by 1 base, with 11 bases left in between. The CDR3 loop spans 14 amino acids. Time point defined: persistent/refractory GD, antithyroid drugs over 5 years with positive TRAb. PBMC-extracted RNA yielded the TCR library. This record comes from a study of regulatory T cells in long-lasting Graves disease. Study at large: Over 5 years of antithyroid drugs with positive TSH receptor antibodies was taken to mean persistent Graves' disease.

Construction of the TCR beta libraries employed iRepertoire HTBI primers in conjunction with Arm-PCR of CDR3 regions. TCRdb fed the multiplex PCR reads into MiXCR, producing one record per CDR3 protein. The table lists roughly 360,000 distinct CDR3 sequences, approximately 25% of them singletons, with around 30% in the top ten. The study, taken as a whole, reports: It was in persistent disease that TRBV28, TRBJ1-2 and TRBJ2-5 were favored.

The sample here was peripheral blood mononuclear cells (PBMCs), taken when the disease was refractory, from a patient treated with antithyroid drugs. The source is a woman in her thirties or forties with Graves disease. V usage is TRBV5-1 and J usage is TRBJ1-1; TRBD1 might be the D (5 bases). CDR3 residues: CASSIWGGNTEAFF. DNA for the CDR3: TGCGCCAGCAGCATATGGGGGGGGAACACTGAAGCTTTCTTT.